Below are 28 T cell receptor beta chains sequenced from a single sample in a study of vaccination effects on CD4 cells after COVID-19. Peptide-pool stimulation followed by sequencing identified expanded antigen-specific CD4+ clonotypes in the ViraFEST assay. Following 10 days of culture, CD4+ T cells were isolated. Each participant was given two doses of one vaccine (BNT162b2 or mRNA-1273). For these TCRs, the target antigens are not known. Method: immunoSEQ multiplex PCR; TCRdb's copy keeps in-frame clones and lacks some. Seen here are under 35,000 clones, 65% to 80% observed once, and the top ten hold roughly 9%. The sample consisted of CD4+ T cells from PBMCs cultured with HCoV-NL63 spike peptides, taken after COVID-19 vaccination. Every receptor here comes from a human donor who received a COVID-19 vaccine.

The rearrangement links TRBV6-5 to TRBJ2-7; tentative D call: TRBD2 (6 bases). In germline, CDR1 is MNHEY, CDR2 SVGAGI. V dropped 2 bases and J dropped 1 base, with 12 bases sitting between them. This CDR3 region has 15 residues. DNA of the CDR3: TGTGCCAGCAGTTACATGGCGGGGCCTTCCTACGAGCAGTACTTC. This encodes CASSYMAGPSYEQYF.

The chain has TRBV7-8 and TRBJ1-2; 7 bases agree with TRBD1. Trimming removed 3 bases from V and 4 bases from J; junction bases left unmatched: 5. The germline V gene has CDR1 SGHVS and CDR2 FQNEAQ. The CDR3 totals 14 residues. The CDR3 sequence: CASSLLRDSYGYTF. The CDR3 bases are TGTGCCAGCAGCTTGCTCCGGGACAGCTATGGCTACACCTTC.

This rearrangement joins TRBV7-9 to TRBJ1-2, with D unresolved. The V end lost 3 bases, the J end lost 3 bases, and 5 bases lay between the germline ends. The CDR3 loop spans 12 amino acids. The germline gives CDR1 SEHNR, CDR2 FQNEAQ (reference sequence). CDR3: CASSFSDYGYTF. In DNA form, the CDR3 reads TGTGCCAGCAGCTTTTCCGACTATGGCTACACCTTC.

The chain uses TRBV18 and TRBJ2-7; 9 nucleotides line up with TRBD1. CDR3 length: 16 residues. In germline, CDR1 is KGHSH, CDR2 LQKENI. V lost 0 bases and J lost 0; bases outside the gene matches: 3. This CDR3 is CASSPPSTGGSYEQYF. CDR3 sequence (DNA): TGTGCCAGCTCACCACCCTCGACAGGGGGCTCCTACGAGCAGTACTTC. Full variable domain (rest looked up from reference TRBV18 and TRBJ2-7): NAGVMQNPRHLVRRRGQEARLRCSPMKGHSHVYWYRQLPEEGLKFMVYLQKENIIDESGMPKERFSAEFPKEGPSILRIQQVVRGDSAAYFCASSPPSTGGSYEQYFGPGTRLTVT.

The CDR3 region is CASSTGRGDEKLFF. The CDR3 DNA reads as TGCGCCAGCAGCACGGGCAGAGGGGATGAAAAACTGTTTTTT. The V and J genes are TRBV5-1 and TRBJ1-4; perhaps TRBD1 as D (5 bases). The germline gives CDR1 SGHRS, CDR2 YFSETQ. This CDR3 spans 14 amino acids. Trimming removed 4 bases from V and 6 bases from J, with 13 bases in between.

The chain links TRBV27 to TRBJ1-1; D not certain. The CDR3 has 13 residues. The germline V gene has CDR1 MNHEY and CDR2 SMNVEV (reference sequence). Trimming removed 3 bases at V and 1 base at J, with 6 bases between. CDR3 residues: CASSFNQNTEAFF. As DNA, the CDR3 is TGTGCCAGCAGTTTCAACCAGAACACTGAAGCTTTCTTT.

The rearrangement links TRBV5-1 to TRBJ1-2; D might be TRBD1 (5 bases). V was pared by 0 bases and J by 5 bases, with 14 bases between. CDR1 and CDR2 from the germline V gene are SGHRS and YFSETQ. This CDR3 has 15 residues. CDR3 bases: TGCGCCAGCAGCTTGGCCTCGGGCAGGGCGTATGGCTACACCTTC. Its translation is CASSLASGRAYGYTF.

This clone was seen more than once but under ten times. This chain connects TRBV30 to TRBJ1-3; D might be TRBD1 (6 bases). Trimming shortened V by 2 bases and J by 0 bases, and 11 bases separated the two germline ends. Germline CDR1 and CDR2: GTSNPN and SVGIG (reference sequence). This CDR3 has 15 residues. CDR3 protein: CAWSLQGRSGNTIYF. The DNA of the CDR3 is TGTGCCTGGAGTTTACAGGGCCGCTCTGGAAACACCATATATTTT.

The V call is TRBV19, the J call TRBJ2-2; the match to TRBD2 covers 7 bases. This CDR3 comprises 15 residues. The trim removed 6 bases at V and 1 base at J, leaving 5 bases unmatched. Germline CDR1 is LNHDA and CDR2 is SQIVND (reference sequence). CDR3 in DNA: TGTGCCAGTAGCCCAGTAGCGGGGAACACCGGGGAGCTGTTTTTT. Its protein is CASSPVAGNTGELFF. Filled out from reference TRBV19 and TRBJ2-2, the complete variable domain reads DGGITQSPKYLFRKEGQNVTLSCEQNLNHDAMYWYRQDPGQGLRLIYYSQIVNDFQKGDIAEGYSVSREKKESFPLTVTSAQKNPTAFYLCASSPVAGNTGELFFGEGSRLTVL.

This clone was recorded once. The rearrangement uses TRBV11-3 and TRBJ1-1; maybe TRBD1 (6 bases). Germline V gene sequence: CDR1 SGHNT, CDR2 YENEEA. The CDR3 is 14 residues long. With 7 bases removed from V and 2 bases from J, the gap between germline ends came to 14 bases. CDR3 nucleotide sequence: TGTGCCAGCACCTGGAAGGACAGAAACACTGAAGCTTTCTTT. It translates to CASTWKDRNTEAFF.

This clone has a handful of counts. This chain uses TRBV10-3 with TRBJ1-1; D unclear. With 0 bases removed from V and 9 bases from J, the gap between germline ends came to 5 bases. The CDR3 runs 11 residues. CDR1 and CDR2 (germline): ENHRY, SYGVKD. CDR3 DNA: TGTGCCATCAGTGAGTCGGACCAAGCTTTCTTT. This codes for CAISESDQAFF.

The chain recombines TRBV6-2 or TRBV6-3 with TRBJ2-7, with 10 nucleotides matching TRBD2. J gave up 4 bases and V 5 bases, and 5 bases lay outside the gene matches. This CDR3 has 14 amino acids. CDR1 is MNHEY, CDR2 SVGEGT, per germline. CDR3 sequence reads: CASSTTSGAYEQYF. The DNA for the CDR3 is TGTGCCAGCAGTACTACTAGCGGGGCTTACGAGCAGTACTTC.

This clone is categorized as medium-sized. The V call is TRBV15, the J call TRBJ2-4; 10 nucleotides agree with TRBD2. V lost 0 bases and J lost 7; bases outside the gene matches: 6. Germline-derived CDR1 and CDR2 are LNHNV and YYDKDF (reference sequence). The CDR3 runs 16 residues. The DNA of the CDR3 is TGTGCCACCAGCAGAGATGTGGGAGCGGGAGGGAACATTCAGTACTTC. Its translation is CATSRDVGAGGNIQYF.

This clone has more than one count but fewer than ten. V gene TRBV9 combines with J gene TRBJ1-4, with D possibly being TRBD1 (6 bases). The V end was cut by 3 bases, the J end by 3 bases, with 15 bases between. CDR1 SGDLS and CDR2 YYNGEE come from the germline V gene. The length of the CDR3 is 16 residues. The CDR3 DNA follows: TGTGCCAGCAGCGCCGTCACAGGGACGTCTAATGAAAAACTGTTTTTT. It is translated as CASSAVTGTSNEKLFF.

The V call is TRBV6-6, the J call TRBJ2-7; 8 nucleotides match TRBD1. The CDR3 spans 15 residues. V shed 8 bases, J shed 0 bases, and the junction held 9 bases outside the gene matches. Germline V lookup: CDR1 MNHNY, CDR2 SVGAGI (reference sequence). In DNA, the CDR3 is TGTGCCAGCGGTGATACAGGGGGATCCTCCTACGAGCAGTACTTC. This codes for CASGDTGGSSYEQYF.

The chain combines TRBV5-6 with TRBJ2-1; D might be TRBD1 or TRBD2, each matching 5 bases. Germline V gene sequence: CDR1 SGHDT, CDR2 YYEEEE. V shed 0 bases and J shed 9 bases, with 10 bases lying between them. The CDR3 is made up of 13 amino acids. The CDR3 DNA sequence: TGTGCCAGCAGCTTGGGTCGGGGCGGTGAGCAGTTCTTC. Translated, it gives CASSLGRGGEQFF.

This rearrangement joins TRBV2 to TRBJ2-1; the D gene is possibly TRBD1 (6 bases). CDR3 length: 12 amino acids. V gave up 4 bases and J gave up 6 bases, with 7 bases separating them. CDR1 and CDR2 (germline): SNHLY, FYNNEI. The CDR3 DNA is TGTGCCAGCAGTGGAGGGGGCAATGAGCAGTTCTTC. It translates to CASSGGGNEQFF.

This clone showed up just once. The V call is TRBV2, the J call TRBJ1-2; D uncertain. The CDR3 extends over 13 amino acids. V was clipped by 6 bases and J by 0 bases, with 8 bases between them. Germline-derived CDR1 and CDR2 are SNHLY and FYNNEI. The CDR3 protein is CASRGETNYGYTF. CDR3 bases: TGTGCCAGCAGGGGAGAGACTAACTATGGCTACACCTTC.

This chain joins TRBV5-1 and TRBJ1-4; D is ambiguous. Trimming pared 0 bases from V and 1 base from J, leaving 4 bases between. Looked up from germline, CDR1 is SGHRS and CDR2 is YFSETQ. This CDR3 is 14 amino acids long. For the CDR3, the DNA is TGCGCCAGCAGCTTGGGACAAACTAATGAAAAACTGTTTTTT. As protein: CASSLGQTNEKLFF.

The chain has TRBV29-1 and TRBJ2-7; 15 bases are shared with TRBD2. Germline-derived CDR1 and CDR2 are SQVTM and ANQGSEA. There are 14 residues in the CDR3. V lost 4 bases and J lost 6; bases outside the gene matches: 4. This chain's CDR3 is CSVGTSGGAIEQYF. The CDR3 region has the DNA TGCAGCGTTGGGACTAGCGGGGGGGCGATCGAGCAGTACTTC.

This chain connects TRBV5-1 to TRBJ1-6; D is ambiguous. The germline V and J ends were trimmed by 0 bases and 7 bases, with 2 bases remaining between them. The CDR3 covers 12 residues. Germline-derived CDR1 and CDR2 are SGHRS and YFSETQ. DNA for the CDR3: TGCGCCAGCAGCTTGGAAAATTCACCCCTCCACTTT. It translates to CASSLENSPLHF.

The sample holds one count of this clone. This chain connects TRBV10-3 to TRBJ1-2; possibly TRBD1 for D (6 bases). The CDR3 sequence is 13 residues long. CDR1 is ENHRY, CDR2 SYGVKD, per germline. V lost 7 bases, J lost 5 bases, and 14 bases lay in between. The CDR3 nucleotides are TGTGCCATCACTGTGGACAGACAGTATGGCTACACCTTC. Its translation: CAITVDRQYGYTF.

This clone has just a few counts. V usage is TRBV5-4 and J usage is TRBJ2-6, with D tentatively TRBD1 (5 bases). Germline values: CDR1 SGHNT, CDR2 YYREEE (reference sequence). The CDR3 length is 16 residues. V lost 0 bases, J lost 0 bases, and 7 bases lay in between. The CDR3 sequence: CASSLEGVSGANVLTF. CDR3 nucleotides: TGTGCCAGCAGCTTGGAAGGGGTCTCTGGGGCCAACGTCCTGACTTTC.

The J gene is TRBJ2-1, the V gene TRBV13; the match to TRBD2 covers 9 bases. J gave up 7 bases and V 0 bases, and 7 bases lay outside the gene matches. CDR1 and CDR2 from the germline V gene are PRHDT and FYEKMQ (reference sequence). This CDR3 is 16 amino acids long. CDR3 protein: CASSLGGGGAGNEQFF. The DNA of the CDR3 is TGTGCCAGCAGCTTAGGAGGCGGGGGGGCGGGGAATGAGCAGTTCTTC. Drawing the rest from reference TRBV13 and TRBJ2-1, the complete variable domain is AAGVIQSPRHLIKEKRETATLKCYPIPRHDTVYWYQQGPGQDPQFLISFYEKMQSDKGSIPDRFSAQQFSDYHSELNMSSLELGDSALYFCASSLGGGGAGNEQFFGPGTRLTVL.

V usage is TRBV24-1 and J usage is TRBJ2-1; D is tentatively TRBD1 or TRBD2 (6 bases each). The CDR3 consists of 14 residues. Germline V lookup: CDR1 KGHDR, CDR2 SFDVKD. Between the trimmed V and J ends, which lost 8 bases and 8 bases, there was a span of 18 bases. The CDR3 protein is CATTGNSGGDEQFF. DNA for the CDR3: TGTGCCACCACGGGGAATTCCGGGGGCGATGAGCAGTTCTTC.

The CDR3 region has the DNA TGTGCCACCGGTTCCGTCTCCTACAATGAGCAGTTCTTC. This translates into CATGSVSYNEQFF. This sequence joins TRBV24-1 and TRBJ2-1; D call uncertain. Germline loops: CDR1 KGHDR, CDR2 SFDVKD. Trimming pared 9 bases from V and 0 bases from J, leaving 8 bases between. The CDR3 spans 13 residues.

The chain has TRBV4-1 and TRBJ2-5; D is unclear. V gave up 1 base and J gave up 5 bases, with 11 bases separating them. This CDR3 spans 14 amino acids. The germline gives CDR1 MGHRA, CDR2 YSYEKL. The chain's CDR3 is CASSQVVRRETQYF. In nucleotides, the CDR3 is TGCGCCAGCAGCCAAGTAGTTCGTCGGGAGACCCAGTACTTC.

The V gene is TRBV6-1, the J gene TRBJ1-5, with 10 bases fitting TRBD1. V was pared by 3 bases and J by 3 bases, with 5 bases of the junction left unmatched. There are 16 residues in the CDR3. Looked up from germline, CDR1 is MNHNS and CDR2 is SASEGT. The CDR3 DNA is TGTGCCAGCAGTGATTTGACAGGGGGCTTCAATCAGCCCCAGCATTTT. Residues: CASSDLTGGFNQPQHF.